These 3 T cell receptor beta chains came from one sample sequenced in a study of persistence of HIV-infected CD4 T cells (dated by TCRdb to 2020 to 2022). The intended sense of this specimen's treatment or condition label: suppressive antiretroviral therapy. A pool of overlapping HIV-1 Gag 15-mer peptides was used at 0.9 to 1 ug per peptide per mL for cell stimulation. Responding CD4+ T cells were sorted by upregulation of both CD40 ligand and CD69. TCRbeta repertoires were sequenced from genomic DNA with the immunoSEQ hsTCRB assay version 4 in survey mode. In its TCRdb copy, this immuneACCESS table keeps in-frame sequences only and misses some clones. Where compared with another copy, unresolved V genes explain less than half of these, and the others have no known cause. The sample table holds about 19,000 clones, of which about 62% were seen once. Under 2.5% of the sample belongs to the ten largest clones.

Their cognate antigens are unknown. The sequencing used CD4+ T cells sorted from PBMCs after approximately 18-hour stimulation, collected from a patient who received antiretroviral therapy. The intended sense of this specimen's cell subset or site label: CD40L+CD69+ CD4 T cells responding to HIV-1 Gag peptides. The receptors derive from an adult woman with HIV who was CMV-seropositive.

This chain connects TRBV3-1 (or the pseudogene TRBV3-2) to TRBJ1-3, with D unclear. Looked up from germline, CDR1 is LGHDT and CDR2 is YNNKEL (reference sequence). V dropped 1 base and J dropped 5 bases, with 6 bases sitting between them. The CDR3 is 13 residues long. The CDR3 nucleotides read TGTGCCAGCAGCCAAGTATCCAGAAACACCATATATTTT. It encodes CASSQVSRNTIYF.

The genes are TRBV11-1 and TRBJ1-3, with TRBD1 identical over 7 bases. The CDR3 length is 16 residues. From germline, CDR1 is SGHAT and CDR2 FQDESV (reference sequence). The V segment lost 2 bases and the J segment 0 bases; nucleotides outside the gene matches: 4. CDR3 loop: CASSLWDSPSGNTIYF. Written as DNA, the CDR3 is TGTGCCAGCAGCTTATGGGACAGCCCCTCTGGAAACACCATATATTTT.

This chain joins TRBV2 and TRBJ2-1, with TRBD2 as a possible D gene (5 bases). The V end lost 7 bases, the J end lost 9 bases, and 16 bases lay between the germline ends. This CDR3 region has 13 residues. The V gene's germline CDR1 is SNHLY and CDR2 FYNNEI. The CDR3 is CASKSMDRGEQFF. The CDR3 region has the DNA TGTGCCAGCAAAAGCATGGATCGGGGTGAGCAGTTCTTC.